A single sample is the source of the 7 T cell receptor beta chains below, sequenced in a study of blood T cell repertoires in COVID-19. Profiled with immunoSEQ multiplex PCR; TCRdb holds only in-frame clones, not every one. The top ten clones hold roughly 3% of a sample with hundreds of thousands of clones, about 93% of them seen once. The sample consisted of peripheral blood. The origin of the receptors is a woman aged 18-35 years who had recovered from COVID-19.

V gene TRBV3-1 (or the pseudogene TRBV3-2) combines with J gene TRBJ1-2; 7 bases fit TRBD1. From germline, CDR1 is LGHDT and CDR2 YNNKEL (reference sequence). The CDR3 extends over 13 amino acids. Trimming removed 5 bases from V and 5 bases from J; junction bases left unmatched: 5. CDR3 DNA sequence: TGTGCCAGCAGCGCCCTGACAGGGTATGGCTACACCTTC. Encoded protein: CASSALTGYGYTF.

V is TRBV7-7 and J is TRBJ2-5, with D possibly being TRBD2 (6 bases). This CDR3 spans 15 amino acids. Trimming stripped 5 bases from V and 4 bases from J, with 17 bases between. CDR1 is SSHAT, CDR2 FNYEAQ, per germline (reference sequence). CDR3 amino acids: CASSMGRTSLETQYF. The CDR3 DNA follows: TGTGCCAGCAGCATGGGTCGAACTAGCTTAGAGACCCAGTACTTC.

V is TRBV9 and J is TRBJ1-2; 7 nucleotides agree with TRBD1. After removal of 3 bases from V and 6 bases from J, the junction contained 11 bases not matched to a gene. The CDR3 contains 15 residues. The germline CDR1 and CDR2 sequences are SGDLS and YYNGEE. CDR3 loop: CASSAGTVSPNGYTF. The DNA for the CDR3 is TGTGCCAGCAGCGCCGGGACAGTCTCACCTAATGGCTACACCTTC.

The rearrangement joins TRBV5-4 to TRBJ2-5, with a tentative D call TRBD2 (6 bases). The V gene's germline CDR1 is SGHNT and CDR2 YYREEE (reference sequence). The ends were cut back, 4 bases at V and 5 bases at J, with 15 bases in the middle. The CDR3 is 14 residues long. The CDR3 region is CASSPGLRWETQYF. Written as DNA, the CDR3 is TGTGCCAGCAGCCCAGGACTAAGGTGGGAGACCCAGTACTTC.

CDR3 nucleotide sequence: TGTGCCAGCAGTGGCCATTCGGGTGAGCAGTACGTC. Encoded protein: CASSGHSGEQYV. The V call is TRBV2, the J call TRBJ2-7; D is uncertain. Trimming pared 4 bases from V and 7 bases from J, leaving 11 bases between. The length of the CDR3 is 12 residues. Germline values: CDR1 SNHLY, CDR2 FYNNEI.

This clone appeared once. The gene calls are TRBV5-3 and TRBJ1-5; maybe TRBD1 (5 bases). TRBV5-3 is an ORF, with its function uncertain. V was trimmed by 1 base and J by 4 bases, leaving 15 bases between them. The CDR3 length is 16 residues. The DNA of the CDR3 is TGTGCCAGAAGCTTGCCGGGGGTAATGGTAAATCAGCCCCAGCATTTT. Protein sequence: CARSLPGVMVNQPQHF.

This CDR3 is CASSPFVGGTETQYF. In DNA form, the CDR3 reads TGTGCCAGCAGCCCCTTTGTGGGGGGTACGGAGACCCAGTACTTC. The V gene is TRBV7-2, the J gene TRBJ2-5; maybe TRBD2 (6 bases). CDR3 size: 15 residues. CDR1 is SGHTA, CDR2 FQGNSA, per germline. V lost 5 bases and J 5 bases, leaving 18 bases between the germline ends.